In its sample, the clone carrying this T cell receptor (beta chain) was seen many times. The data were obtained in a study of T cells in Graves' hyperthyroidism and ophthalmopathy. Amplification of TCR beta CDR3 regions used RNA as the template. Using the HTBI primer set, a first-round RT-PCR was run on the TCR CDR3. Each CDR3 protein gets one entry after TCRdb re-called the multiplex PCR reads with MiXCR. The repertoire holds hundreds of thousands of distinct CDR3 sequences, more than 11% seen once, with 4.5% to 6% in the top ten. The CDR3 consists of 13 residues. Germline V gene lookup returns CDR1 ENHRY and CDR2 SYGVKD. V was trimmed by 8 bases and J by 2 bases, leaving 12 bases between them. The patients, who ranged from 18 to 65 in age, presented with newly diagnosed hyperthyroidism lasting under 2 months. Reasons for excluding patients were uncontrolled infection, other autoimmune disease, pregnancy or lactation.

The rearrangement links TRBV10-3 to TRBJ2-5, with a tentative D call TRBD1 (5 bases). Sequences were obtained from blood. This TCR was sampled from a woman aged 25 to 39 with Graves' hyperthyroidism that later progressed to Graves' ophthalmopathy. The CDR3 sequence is CAIGASPQETQYF. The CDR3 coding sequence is TGTGCCATCGGGGCATCCCCTCAAGAGACCCAGTACTTC.